This entry concerns a single T cell receptor (beta chain). Its antigen is currently unknown. The data were taken from a study of T-cell memory formation after mild COVID-19. TCRdb analysed the 5' RACE reads with MiXCR anew, one entry per CDR3 protein. The sample gives 400,000 to 500,000 distinct CDR3 sequences, roughly a quarter of which show up once; 8.5% to 9% is in the top ten. Study-level points and caveats: Clones which contracted sat mainly in CM and EM if CD4+, and in EMRA if CD8+.

The TCR originated in an adult woman who had mild COVID-19 (a few samples of this study predate the infection). Cell type and time point are not known. Sequenced material: PBMCs or a T cell subset sorted from them (not recorded which).

CDR3 sequence: CASSSRTGTAEAFF. The CDR3 region has the DNA TGTGCCAGCAGCTCGCGGACAGGAACGGCTGAAGCTTTCTTT. The V gene is TRBV7-9, the J gene TRBJ1-1; TRBD1 agrees at 7 bases. The CDR3 has 14 amino acids. CDR1 and CDR2 (germline): SEHNR, FQNEAQ (reference sequence). The ends lost 4 bases at V and 6 bases at J; junction bases unmatched: 8.